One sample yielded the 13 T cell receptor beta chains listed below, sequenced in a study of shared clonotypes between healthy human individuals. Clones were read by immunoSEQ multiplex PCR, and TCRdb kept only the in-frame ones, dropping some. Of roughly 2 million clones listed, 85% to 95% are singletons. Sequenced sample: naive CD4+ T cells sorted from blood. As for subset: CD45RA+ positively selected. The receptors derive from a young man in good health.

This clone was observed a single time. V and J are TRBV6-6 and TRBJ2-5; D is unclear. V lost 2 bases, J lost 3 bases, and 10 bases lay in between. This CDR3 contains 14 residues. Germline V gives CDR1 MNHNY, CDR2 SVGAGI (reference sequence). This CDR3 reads CASSYGNSKETQYF. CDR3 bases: TGTGCCAGCAGTTACGGGAATAGTAAAGAGACCCAGTACTTC.

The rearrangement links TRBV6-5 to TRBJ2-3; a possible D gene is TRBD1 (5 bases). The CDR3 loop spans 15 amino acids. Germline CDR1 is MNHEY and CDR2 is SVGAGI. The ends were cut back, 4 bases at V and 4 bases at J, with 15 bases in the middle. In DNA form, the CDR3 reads TGTGCCAGCAGTTCTGGACACTCCCCGGCAGATACGCAGTATTTT. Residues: CASSSGHSPADTQYF.

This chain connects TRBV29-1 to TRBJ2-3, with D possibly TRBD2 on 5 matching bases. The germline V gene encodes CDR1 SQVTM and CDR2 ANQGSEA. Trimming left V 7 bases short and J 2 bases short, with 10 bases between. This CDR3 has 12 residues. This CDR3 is CSARVSTDTQYF. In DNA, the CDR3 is TGCAGCGCGCGGGTTTCCACAGATACGCAGTATTTT.

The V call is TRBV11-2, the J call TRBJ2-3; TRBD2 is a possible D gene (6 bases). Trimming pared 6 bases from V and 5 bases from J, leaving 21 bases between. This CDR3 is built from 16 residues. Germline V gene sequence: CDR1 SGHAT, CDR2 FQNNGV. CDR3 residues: CASSLTGVPPGDTQYF. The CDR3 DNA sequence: TGTGCCAGCAGTCTAACGGGGGTGCCCCCAGGAGATACGCAGTATTTT.

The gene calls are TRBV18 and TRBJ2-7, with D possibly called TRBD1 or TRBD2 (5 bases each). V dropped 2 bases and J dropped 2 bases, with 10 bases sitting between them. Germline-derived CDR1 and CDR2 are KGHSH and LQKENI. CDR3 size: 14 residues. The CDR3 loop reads CASSPGTEPYEQYF. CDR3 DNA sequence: TGTGCCAGCTCACCAGGGACGGAACCCTACGAGCAGTACTTC.

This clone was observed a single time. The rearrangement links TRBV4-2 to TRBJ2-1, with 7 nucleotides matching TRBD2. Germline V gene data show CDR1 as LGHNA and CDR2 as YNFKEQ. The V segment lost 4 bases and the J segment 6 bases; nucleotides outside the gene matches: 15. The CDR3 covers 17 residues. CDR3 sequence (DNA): TGTGCCAGCAGCCCAGACCCGGGACTAATGGTAGTCAATGAGCAGTTCTTC. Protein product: CASSPDPGLMVVNEQFF.

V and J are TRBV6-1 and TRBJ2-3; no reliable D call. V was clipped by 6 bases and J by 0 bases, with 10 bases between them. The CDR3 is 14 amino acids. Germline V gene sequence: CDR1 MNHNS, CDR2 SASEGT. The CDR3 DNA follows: TGTGCCAGCAGGGTTTACCCTAGCACAGATACGCAGTATTTT. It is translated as CASRVYPSTDTQYF.

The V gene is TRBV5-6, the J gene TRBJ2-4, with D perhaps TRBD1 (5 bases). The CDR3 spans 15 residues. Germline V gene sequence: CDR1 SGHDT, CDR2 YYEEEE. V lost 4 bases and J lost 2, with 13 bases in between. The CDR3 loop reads CASSTKGYTKNIQYF. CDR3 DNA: TGTGCCAGCAGCACAAAGGGGTATACCAAAAACATTCAGTACTTC.

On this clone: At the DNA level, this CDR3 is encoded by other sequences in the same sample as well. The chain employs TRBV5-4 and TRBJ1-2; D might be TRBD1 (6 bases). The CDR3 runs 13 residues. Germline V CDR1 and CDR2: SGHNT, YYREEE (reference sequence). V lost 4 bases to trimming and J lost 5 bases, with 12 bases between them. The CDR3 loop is CASSPDSSYGYTF. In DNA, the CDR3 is TGTGCCAGCAGCCCGGACAGTTCGTATGGCTACACCTTC.

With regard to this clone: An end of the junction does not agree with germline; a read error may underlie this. The CDR3 DNA is TGCGCCAGCAGGGCCCCTCTTAAAGATGCGCAGTATTTT. Protein product: CASRAPLKDAQYF. This chain joins TRBV10-1 and TRBJ2-3, with unresolved D. CDR1 is WNHNN, CDR2 SYGVQD, per germline (reference sequence). This CDR3 spans 13 amino acids.

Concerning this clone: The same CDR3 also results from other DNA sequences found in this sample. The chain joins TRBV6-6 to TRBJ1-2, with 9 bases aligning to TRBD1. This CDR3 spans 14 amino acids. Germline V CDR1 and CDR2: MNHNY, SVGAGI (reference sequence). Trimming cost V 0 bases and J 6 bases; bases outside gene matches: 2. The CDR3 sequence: CASSYSRTGDGYTF. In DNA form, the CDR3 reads TGTGCCAGCAGTTACTCGAGGACAGGGGATGGCTACACCTTC.

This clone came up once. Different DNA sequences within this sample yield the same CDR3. The CDR3 is CASSFLQGSGNTIYF. The CDR3 DNA reads as TGTGCCAGCAGCTTCCTACAGGGTTCTGGAAACACCATATATTTT. The chain uses TRBV7-9 and TRBJ1-3; maybe TRBD1 (6 bases). The V end was cut by 3 bases, the J end by 1 base, with 10 bases between. CDR1 SEHNR and CDR2 FQNEAQ come from the germline V gene (reference sequence). The CDR3 runs to 15 residues. Looking up the rest from reference TRBV7-9 and TRBJ1-3 gives the full variable domain: DTGVSQNPRHKITKRGQNVTFRCDPISEHNRLYWYRQTLGQGPEFLTYFQNEAQLEKSRLLSDRFSAERPKGSFSTLEIQRTEQGDSAMYLCASSFLQGSGNTIYFGEGSWLTVV.

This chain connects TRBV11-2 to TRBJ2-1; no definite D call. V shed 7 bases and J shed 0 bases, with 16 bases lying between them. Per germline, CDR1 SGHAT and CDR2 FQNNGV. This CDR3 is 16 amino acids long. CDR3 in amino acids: CASTQGSGSSYNEQFF. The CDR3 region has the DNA TGTGCCAGCACCCAAGGGTCTGGAAGCTCCTACAATGAGCAGTTCTTC.